Listed here are 8 T cell receptor beta chains from one sample, sequenced in a study of Ad26.COV2.S vaccination and SARS-CoV-2 variants. Sequencing used immunoSEQ multiplex PCR; TCRdb keeps in-frame clones, though not all of them. Seen here are approximately 250,000 clones, 70% to 90% observed once, and the top ten hold about 2.8%. Treatment here: some 20 received Ad26.COV2.S at low or high dose, single or two shots; 5 received placebo; per-sample allocation not given. Samples came from day 63 after the first vaccine or placebo injection. The starting material was peripheral blood, obtained in a trial of Ad26.COV2.S vaccine versus placebo. The receptor set was obtained from a person aged 18-65 years who received the Ad26.COV2.S COVID-19 vaccine or a placebo.

The V call is TRBV6-6, the J call TRBJ2-7, with TRBD2 matching 9 bases. The CDR3 is 16 residues long. Germline loops: CDR1 MNHNY, CDR2 SVGAGI (reference sequence). The V and J ends lost 0 bases and 3 bases, in that order; junction bases with no gene match: 6. As DNA, the CDR3 is TGTGCCAGCAGTTACTCAATAGCGGGGGAGAGCTACGAGCAGTACTTC. It translates to CASSYSIAGESYEQYF.

The V gene is TRBV2, the J gene TRBJ2-2; TRBD1 agrees at 7 bases. Unmatched junction bases numbered 29, after V lost 6 bases and J lost 1 base. The germline gives CDR1 SNHLY, CDR2 FYNNEI. This CDR3 has 23 residues. Written as DNA, the CDR3 is TGTGCCAGCAGAAAGGACAGGACCTTGATATTCCCCAGCGAACTTAGGAACACCGGGGAGCTGTTTTTT. Translation gives CASRKDRTLIFPSELRNTGELFF.

The J gene is TRBJ1-3, the V gene TRBV4-1; weak D call: TRBD1 (5 bases). There are 16 residues in the CDR3. Germline-derived CDR1 and CDR2 are MGHRA and YSYEKL. With 0 bases removed from V and 0 bases from J, the gap between germline ends came to 9 bases. In DNA form, the CDR3 reads TGCGCCAGCAGCCAAGATACAGGCTTCTCTGGAAACACCATATATTTT. It yields the protein CASSQDTGFSGNTIYF.

The rearrangement links TRBV30 to TRBJ1-2; D remains ambiguous. V lost 4 bases to trimming and J lost 2 bases, with 11 bases between them. Germline CDR1 is GTSNPN and CDR2 is SVGIG (reference sequence). The CDR3 has 13 residues. This CDR3 reads CAWTASDNYGYTF. DNA of the CDR3: TGTGCCTGGACTGCCAGCGACAACTATGGCTACACCTTC.

V gene TRBV11-2 combines with J gene TRBJ2-2; 8 bases are a match to TRBD1. V trimming: 4 bases; J trimming: 1 base; junction bases outside the gene matches: 8. Germline V gives CDR1 SGHAT, CDR2 FQNNGV. The CDR3 has 17 residues. The CDR3 DNA sequence: TGTGCCAGCAGCTCCCCACGGACAGGGTGGAACACCGGGGAGCTGTTTTTT. This sequence encodes CASSSPRTGWNTGELFF.

The genes are TRBV2 and TRBJ2-3; D is uncertain. Deletions cut 5 bases from V and 2 bases from J, with 8 bases between. The CDR3 runs 13 residues. CDR1 and CDR2 (germline): SNHLY, FYNNEI. CDR3 loop: CASSRAFTDTQYF. CDR3 coding DNA: TGTGCCAGCAGTAGGGCTTTCACAGATACGCAGTATTTT.

This clone was observed a few times. The gene calls are TRBV14 and TRBJ2-1, with 8 bases fitting TRBD2. V shed 4 bases and J 7 bases; nucleotides not matched to a gene: 9. The CDR3 sequence is 15 residues long. Per germline, CDR1 SGHDN and CDR2 FVKESK. The CDR3 protein is CASSPRGLVLNEQFF. CDR3 DNA sequence: TGTGCCAGCAGCCCTCGGGGACTAGTCCTTAATGAGCAGTTCTTC.

The chain employs TRBV11-2 and TRBJ1-3, with D uncertain. The CDR3 length is 13 residues. The germline V gene has CDR1 SGHAT and CDR2 FQNNGV. Trimming stripped 5 bases from V and 3 bases from J, with 8 bases between. The CDR3 DNA reads TGTGCCAGCAGCCTCTATATTGGAAACACCATATATTTT. Its translation is CASSLYIGNTIYF.